The clone carrying this TCR beta chain was seen more than once but under ten times. What it binds is unknown. Germline values: CDR1 MDHEN, CDR2 SYDVKM. The CDR3 consists of 14 residues. Trimming took 4 bases from V and 7 from J; bases not matched to a gene: 8. The investigators reverse transcribed all of the isolated RNA, so they sequenced expressed TCRB transcripts. Here immunoSEQ multiplex PCR was the method, and the copy in TCRdb shows in-frame clones only, minus some. Altogether about 340,000 clones are present, approximately 15% being singletons, with the ten largest covering roughly 0.016%. CD4+ naive, central memory, regulatory and stem cell-like memory subsets were isolated by sorting on CD45RO/CCR7/CD25/CD127/CD95/CD27. This sample was included in a study of beta chain features in type 1 diabetes. The overall study: Healthy donors and patients showed comparable age, gender and cell yields.

The study, taken as a whole, reports: People with Type 1 diabetes carried modestly yet significantly shorter TCRB CDR3s in all four CD4+ subsets.

The rearrangement uses TRBV28 and TRBJ2-5; 8 positions agree with TRBD1. Sample: naive CD4+ T cells from blood. The sequence was collected from a woman aged 18 to 35 with type 1 diabetes. The CDR3 loop reads CASSSPGTGVTQYF. DNA of the CDR3: TGTGCCAGCAGTTCCCCCGGGACAGGAGTGACCCAGTACTTC. Supplemented by reference TRBV28 and TRBJ2-5, the full variable domain reads DVKVTQSSRYLVKRTGEKVFLECVQDMDHENMFWYRQDPGLGLRLIYFSYDVKMKEKGDIPEGYSVSREKKERFSLILESASTNQTSMYLCASSSPGTGVTQYFGPGTRLLVL.